This T cell receptor (beta chain) came from a study of long-term antiretroviral therapy in people with HIV. Study overall: It was about a decade after the earliest samples that the 2015 immediate-ART recommendation appeared.

Running of the v3.0 immunoSEQ assay took place at survey level. Sequencing aimed at about 40,000-55,000 T-cell genomes per sample. Clones were read by immunoSEQ multiplex PCR, and TCRdb kept only the in-frame ones, dropping some. The sample records about 21,000 clones, around nine tenths being singletons. As to this clone: The antigen is unknown.

Germline V gene sequence: CDR1 SGHTA, CDR2 FQGNSA. This CDR3 contains 16 residues. The germline V and J ends were trimmed by 2 bases and 6 bases, with 19 bases remaining between them. Study conclusions and caveats: Clones that expanded before ART (that is, prior to treatment) dominated the repertoire at all time points.

The receptor was isolated from a man younger than 30 with HIV. The rearrangement joins TRBV7-2 to TRBJ1-2, with D possibly matching TRBD1 (6 bases). Sequencing was performed on unsorted PBMCs, taken 0.2 years before starting antiretroviral therapy. The CDR3 DNA sequence: TGTGCCAGCAGCTTATGGGGGCGGGTTGAGCTGGATGGCTACACCTTC. Its protein is CASSLWGRVELDGYTF.